Below, one TCR beta chain is given with its context. J gave up 3 bases and V 4 bases, and 3 bases lay outside the gene matches. There are 14 residues in the CDR3. Germline assignment: CDR1 SGDLS and CDR2 YYNGEE. Libraries were prepared by immunoSEQ multiplex PCR; TCRdb keeps only in-frame clonotypes and omits some of them. Of about 470,000 clones in the sample, roughly 77% were seen once. The sample originates from a study of shared clonotypes between healthy human individuals. Study-wide context: Those who served as donors were a couple of women and a few men between the ages of 18 and 49.

The V and J genes are TRBV9 and TRBJ2-7, with TRBD2 matching over 11 bases. This TCR came from a woman aged 40 to 49 in good health. Some clones in this sample may be carry-over from other donors' samples. Sequences were obtained from PBMCs. In DNA form, the CDR3 reads TGTGCCAGCAGCACGGGGACTAGCGGCTACGAGCAGTACTTC. Its translation is CASSTGTSGYEQYF.